These T cell receptor beta chains were read from a single sample in a study of metastatic and nonmetastatic thyroid tumors. TCRdb recomputed clones from the PCR reads via MiXCR. The table has around 53,000 clones, approximately 15% seen once. Sequenced input: blood. The receptors derive from a female donor with papillary thyroid cancer or a benign thyroid nodule (not recorded which). Some clones in this sample may be carry-over from other donors' samples. Both conserved end residues are part of each CDR3. A D gene is named only where the DNA matches it firmly. Rows may omit the clone size; those that give it use once, few, many or a size class.

clone size | D gene | J gene | V gene | CDR3 DNA | CDR3 protein
many | . | TRBJ1-1 | TRBV18 | TGTGCCAGCTCACCGTCGGACAACACTGAAGCTTTCTTT | CASSPSDNTEAFF
few | . | TRBJ1-2 | TRBV28 | TGTGCCAGCAGTCTCAGGACGGGTCTTGGCTACAACTTC | CASSLRTGLGYNF
many | TRBD2 | TRBJ2-5 | TRBV7-9 | TGTGCCAGCAGCTCCAGGGGGGGGACTAGCGCCCAAGAGACCCAGTACTTC | CASSSRGGTSAQETQYF
many | TRBD1 | TRBJ1-1 | TRBV28 | TGTGCCAGCAGTACCGGGACAGGGATGAACACTGAAGCTTTCTTT | CASSTGTGMNTEAFF
many | TRBD2 | TRBJ2-3 | TRBV20-1 | TGCAGTGCTAGAGTACAACTAGCGGGGGGGGATACGCAGTATTTT | CSARVQLAGGDTQYF
many | . | TRBJ2-2 | TRBV28 | TGTGCCAGCCTTACTTTGTTAACCGGGGAGCTGTTTTTT | CASLTLLTGELFF
many | . | TRBJ1-6 | TRBV20-1 | TGCAGTGCTAGAGATGGGGAGGGGTTCAATTCACCCCTCCACTTT | CSARDGEGFNSPLHF
many | . | TRBJ1-4 | TRBV4-2 | TGTGCCAGCAGCCGAGATAAGGACAGTTTTGAAAAACTGTTTTTT | CASSRDKDSFEKLFF
. | TRBD1 | TRBJ2-7 | TRBV20-1 | TGCAGTGATAGAGACGACAGGGCCTCATACGAGCAGTACTTC | CSDRDDRASYEQYF
. | TRBD2 | TRBJ2-7 | TRBV20-1 | TGCAGTGCTAGAGCCGAGCTAGCGGGAGGGCCCTACGAGCAGTACTTC | CSARAELAGGPYEQYF
. | TRBD1 | TRBJ2-1 | TRBV7-7 | TGTGCTAGCATCTTAGGGACAGGGTACAATGAGCATTTCTTC | CASILGTGYNEHFF
many | . | TRBJ1-5 | TRBV27 | TGTGCCAGCAGTTTAGGGGGGTCCCGCTCGGGCAATCAGCCCCAGCATTTT | CASSLGGSRSGNQPQHF
many | TRBD1 | TRBJ1-2 | TRBV20-1 | TGCAGTGTGGACAGGGGGAACTATGGCTACACCTTC | CSVDRGNYGYTF
. | TRBD2 | TRBJ2-3 | TRBV25-1 | TGTGCCAGCAGTGAAACACAAAGCGGGAGCCACACAGATACGCAGTATTTT | CASSETQSGSHTDTQYF
. | TRBD2 | TRBJ2-7 | TRBV3-1 | TGTTCCAGCAGCCAAGATAGGCTAGCGGCAGGGTCGCAGTACTTC | CSSSQDRLAAGSQYF
many | TRBD2 | TRBJ2-2 | TRBV28 | TGTGCCAGCCGCACGGGAGGGACCGGGGAGCTGTTTTTT | CASRTGGTGELFF
. | . | TRBJ2-2 | TRBV15 | TGTGCCACCAGCAGAGTCCCGGACACCAGCACCGGGGAGCTGTTTTTT | CATSRVPDTSTGELFF
. | TRBD1 | TRBJ2-2 | TRBV6-1 | TGTGCCAGCAAAGGGGAAAGGGGGCGAACAGGGGAGCTGTTTTTT | CASKGERGRTGELFF
. | TRBD1 | TRBJ1-1 | TRBV6-1 | TGTGCCAGCATTTCGGGGACAGGTAGATTGAACACTGAAGCTTTCTTT | CASISGTGRLNTEAFF
many | . | TRBJ2-1 | TRBV20-1 | TGCAGTGCGGCCGTGGCAGGTTCCTACAATGAGCAGTTCTTC | CSAAVAGSYNEQFF
. | . | TRBJ2-7 | TRBV19 | TGTGCCAGTAACGACAGCGGAGGCTACGAGCATTACTTC | CASNDSGGYEHYF
many | . | TRBJ2-5 | TRBV3-1 | TGTGCCAGCAGCCAAGATCGGGAGACCCAGTACTTC | CASSQDRETQYF
many | . | TRBJ1-2 | TRBV20-1 | TGCAGTGCCAAACAGGGAGGTGACTATGGCTACACCTTC | CSAKQGGDYGYTF
many | . | TRBJ2-3 | TRBV19 | TGTGCCAGTAGTATAGCTCCGGGCACAGATACGCAGTATTTT | CASSIAPGTDTQYF
many | . | TRBJ2-1 | TRBV11-3 | TGTGCCAGCAGCTTAGGCGACTACAATGAGCAGTTCTTC | CASSLGDYNEQFF
many | TRBD2 | TRBJ2-1 | TRBV6-5 | TGTGCCAGCAGTTGGGGATGGGGACTAGCGGGACCCTCCTACAATGAGCAGTTCTTC | CASSWGWGLAGPSYNEQFF
many | TRBD2 | TRBJ2-7 | TRBV5-1 | TGCGCCAGCAGCGGCAGCTTATACAGCGGCGGGGGGAGCGAGCAGTACTTC | CASSGSLYSGGGSEQYF
many | . | TRBJ2-1 | TRBV9 | TGTGCCAGCAGCGTAGGGAAACACAATGAGCAGTTCTTC | CASSVGKHNEQFF
many | . | TRBJ2-6 | TRBV2 | TGTGCCAGCAGTGACCGTGACTTAGGGGCCAACGTCCTGACTTTC | CASSDRDLGANVLTF
many | TRBD1 | TRBJ1-5 | TRBV5-6 | TGTGCCAGCAGCCAAACAGGGGGCCGGGAGCCCCAGCATTTT | CASSQTGGREPQHF
many | TRBD1 | TRBJ2-2 | TRBV19 | TGTGCCAGTAAACCCGGGACAGGGGGGACCGGGGAGCTGTTTTTT | CASKPGTGGTGELFF
many | TRBD1 | TRBJ1-2 | TRBV28 | TGTGCCAGCAGCTTATCGGACAGGGAAATGAACTATGGCTACACCTTC | CASSLSDREMNYGYTF
many | TRBD1 | TRBJ1-5 | TRBV9 | TGTGCCAGCAGCGCGTACAGGGACAGGGGGGAGCAGCCCCAGCATTTT | CASSAYRDRGEQPQHF
many | TRBD1 | TRBJ2-7 | TRBV6-1 | TGTGCCAGCAGTGACCGGACAGGGGGTTCCTACGAGCAGTACTTC | CASSDRTGGSYEQYF
many | TRBD2 | TRBJ2-7 | TRBV3-1 | TGTGCCAGCAGCCAAGAGTTTGTTGCGGGACTAGGCTCCTACGAGCAGTACTTC | CASSQEFVAGLGSYEQYF
many | . | TRBJ2-3 | TRBV6-1 | TGTGCCAGCAGTTGGGACACAACCACAGATACGCAGTATTTT | CASSWDTTTDTQYF
many | TRBD2 | TRBJ2-2 | TRBV9 | TGTGCCAGCAGTGGGACTAGCGGGAGGGCCTACGGGGAGCTGTTTTTT | CASSGTSGRAYGELFF
. | TRBD2 | TRBJ2-1 | TRBV12-3/TRBV12-4 | TGTGCCAGCAGCCCCGGACTAGTCGTGCGCAATGAGCAGTTCTTC | CASSPGLVVRNEQFF
. | TRBD2 | TRBJ2-1 | TRBV7-1 | TGTGCCAGCAGCTCCGGAGACAGGGATGGACTAGCGGGAGGTAATGAGCAGTTCTTC | CASSSGDRDGLAGGNEQFF
few | . | TRBJ2-7 | TRBV28 | TGTGCCAGCAGGTATTGGGAAGGAGGGCGAACCTACGAGCAGTACTTC | CASRYWEGGRTYEQYF
many | TRBD1 | TRBJ1-1 | TRBV24-1 | TGTGCCACCAGGGGGAAGGGGGCGCAAAACACTGAAGCTTTCTTT | CATRGKGAQNTEAFF
many | TRBD2 | TRBJ2-3 | TRBV20-1 | TGCAGTGCTAGAGCTAGCGGGCACACAGATACGCAGTATTTT | CSARASGHTDTQYF
many | . | TRBJ2-3 | TRBV20-1 | TGCAGTGCTCCGACATACACAGATACGCAGTATTTT | CSAPTYTDTQYF
. | TRBD1 | TRBJ1-6 | TRBV6-2/TRBV6-3 | TGTGCCAGCAGCCGAATGGGACAGGGGCGCTCACCCCTCCACTTT | CASSRMGQGRSPLHF
many | . | TRBJ2-3 | TRBV5-1 | TGCGCCAGCAGCTTGGATCTTACCAGCACAGATACGCAGTATTTT | CASSLDLTSTDTQYF
many | . | TRBJ1-5 | TRBV7-8 | TGTGCCAGCAGCACAGAGAGCAAGCCCCAGCATTTT | CASSTESKPQHF
many | . | TRBJ2-1 | TRBV27 | TGTGCCAGCAGTGCGGGCCCGGGACGGGGGTACTACAATGAGCAGTTCTTC | CASSAGPGRGYYNEQFF